A selection of T cell receptor beta chains follows, all from one sample in a study of cytomegalovirus exposure and HLA in healthy donors. Assay: immunoSEQ multiplex PCR; the TCRdb copy retains only in-frame clones and omits some. The data contain some 200,000 clones, less than 85% of them singletons. What was sequenced was PBMCs. The receptors shown here come from a boy aged 5-17 years in good health and CMV-seronegative. The CDR3 runs from the conserved cysteine through the conserved F or W. Each record gives: V gene, J gene, D gene, CDR3 protein. D genes are given only for firm matches.

V: TRBV28; J: TRBJ2-7; D: TRBD2; CDR3: CASSDKRLAGGLLYEQYF
V: TRBV6-1; J: TRBJ2-7; D: TRBD1; CDR3: CASSARGQGVYYEQYF
V: TRBV27; J: TRBJ2-1; D: TRBD2; CDR3: CASSDRGTSGWDEQFF
V: TRBV7-9; J: TRBJ1-1; D: NA; CDR3: CASSTTGLDTEAFF
V: TRBV18; J: TRBJ1-1; D: NA; CDR3: CASSPPQGFTEAFF
V: TRBV19; J: TRBJ1-2; D: NA; CDR3: CASSIEGLGTESGYTF
V: TRBV7-3; J: TRBJ2-2; D: NA; CDR3: CASSSMNTGELFF
V: TRBV29-1; J: TRBJ2-1; D: NA; CDR3: CSAIGQGAHYNEQFF
V: TRBV11-1; J: TRBJ1-1; D: TRBD1; CDR3: CASSLGGQANPEAFF
V: TRBV6-6; J: TRBJ1-5; D: NA; CDR3: CGSSYSNQPQHF
V: TRBV19; J: TRBJ2-7; D: TRBD2; CDR3: CASSITSGRALEQYF
V: TRBV4-1; J: TRBJ1-2; D: NA; CDR3: CASSQADSRNYGYTF
V: TRBV19; J: TRBJ2-7; D: TRBD2; CDR3: CASSYRGERESNEQYF
V: TRBV11-1; J: TRBJ1-1; D: NA; CDR3: CASSLAEGAGPEAFF
V: TRBV6-1; J: TRBJ2-3; D: TRBD1; CDR3: CASSDRDRSSTDTQYF
V: TRBV9; J: TRBJ2-1; D: NA; CDR3: CASSARQSYNEQFF
V: TRBV6-4; J: TRBJ1-4; D: TRBD1; CDR3: CASSASGTGVEKLFF
V: TRBV4-1; J: TRBJ2-3; D: NA; CDR3: CASSQGSGRSAGDTQYF
V: TRBV5-1; J: TRBJ1-1; D: NA; CDR3: CASSDNPNTEAFF
V: TRBV9; J: TRBJ2-3; D: TRBD2; CDR3: CASSEGTSGGADTQYF
V: TRBV19; J: NA; D: TRBD2; CDR3: CATKGTSGGVGEQYF
V: TRBV4-2; J: TRBJ2-7; D: TRBD2; CDR3: CASSQDISGGPYEQYF
V: TRBV7-9; J: TRBJ2-5; D: NA; CDR3: CASSLAGAETQYF
V: TRBV7-9; J: TRBJ2-7; D: NA; CDR3: CASSLGAGVTSYEQYF
V: TRBV5-1; J: TRBJ2-1; D: TRBD2; CDR3: CASSLEASGYSYNEQFF
V: TRBV10-3; J: TRBJ1-1; D: NA; CDR3: CAISSVSNTEAFF
V: TRBV19; J: TRBJ2-5; D: TRBD1; CDR3: CASSDRGQETQYF
V: TRBV27; J: TRBJ1-1; D: NA; CDR3: CASSLFAGRNTEAFF
V: TRBV15; J: TRBJ2-7; D: NA; CDR3: CATSREWDSEQYF
V: TRBV6-4; J: TRBJ1-4; D: NA; CDR3: CASSDRVEGKLFF
V: TRBV15; J: TRBJ2-1; D: TRBD2; CDR3: CATSRDGTSGGVDEQFF
V: TRBV9; J: TRBJ1-5; D: NA; CDR3: CASSASAGANQPQHF
V: TRBV7-7; J: TRBJ1-6; D: NA; CDR3: CASSTPGQNYNSPLHF
V: TRBV5-6; J: TRBJ2-3; D: NA; CDR3: CASSLGQPFTDTQYF
V: TRBV19; J: TRBJ1-2; D: TRBD1; CDR3: CASSWTGKDYGYTF
V: TRBV27; J: TRBJ2-2; D: TRBD1; CDR3: CASRAGTGGSRGELFF
V: TRBV30; J: TRBJ1-1; D: NA; CDR3: CAWSPDAQLNTEAFF
V: TRBV30; J: TRBJ1-2; D: NA; CDR3: CAWGQQGSPYGYTF
V: TRBV4-2; J: TRBJ1-1; D: NA; CDR3: CASSPGDLNTEAFF
V: TRBV6-5; J: TRBJ1-6; D: NA; CDR3: CASSYRPQWAESPLHF
V: TRBV19; J: TRBJ1-5; D: TRBD1; CDR3: CASSARTGRKQPQHF
V: TRBV30; J: TRBJ2-1; D: TRBD2; CDR3: CAWSLFPGLAGKSSYNEQFF
V: TRBV6-5; J: TRBJ2-7; D: TRBD1; CDR3: CASSQSTGGNEQYF
V: TRBV7-2; J: TRBJ1-5; D: TRBD1; CDR3: CASSFEQGGGQPQHF
V: TRBV18; J: TRBJ2-3; D: TRBD1; CDR3: CASSPDRGDTQYF
V: TRBV4-1; J: TRBJ2-1; D: TRBD1; CDR3: CASSQIGQGGNEQFF
V: TRBV19; J: TRBJ1-4; D: TRBD1; CDR3: CASSRTGLREKLFF
V: TRBV7-3; J: TRBJ2-2; D: TRBD1; CDR3: CASSRGQGNTGELFF
V: TRBV10-3; J: TRBJ1-5; D: TRBD1; CDR3: CAISDGYPDRGYLSNQPQHF
V: TRBV7-9; J: TRBJ1-1; D: NA; CDR3: CASSEKQGMAFF